A selection of T cell receptor beta chains follows, all from one sample in a study of blood T cell repertoires in COVID-19. TCRdb's table, derived via immunoSEQ multiplex PCR, lists solely in-frame clones and lacks some. This sample has around 450,000 clones, with approximately 90% found just once. Sequenced input: peripheral blood. Receptors were obtained from a woman aged 25 to 39 with acute or convalescent COVID-19. Both conserved end residues are part of each CDR3. The D gene is left open where the match is weak.

>TRBJ2-2|TRBV12-5|TRBD2
CASGNSGGTGELFF
>TRBJ2-3|TRBV27|NA
CAVLSTDTQYF
>TRBJ2-3|TRBV18|NA
CASLTRLPDTQYF
>TRBJ2-3|TRBV3-1/TRBV3-2|TRBD2
CASSQESSGFGDTQYF
>TRBJ1-6|TRBV28|TRBD1
CASSLGGQGYSPLHF
>TRBJ2-5|TRBV4-1|TRBD2
CASSPTSGVHQETQYF
>TRBJ2-7|TRBV7-9|NA
CASSFVEYEQYF
>TRBJ1-1|TRBV5-1|NA
CASSFGGRGTEAFF
>TRBJ1-1|TRBV5-1|NA
CASSLEGSNTEAFF
>TRBJ2-7|TRBV5-1|TRBD2
CASREGLVIYEQYF
>TRBJ1-2|TRBV7-9|TRBD1
CASSVITGGRDYGYTF
>TRBJ1-1|TRBV29-1|TRBD1
CSVIRTGRSNTEAFF
>TRBJ2-7|TRBV3-1/TRBV3-2|TRBD1
CASSHAGQGASYEQYF
>TRBJ1-5|TRBV6-6|NA
CASSYPGYGNQPQHF
>TRBJ1-5|TRBV2|NA
CASSRGSNQPQHF